The clone carrying this T cell receptor beta chain has only a few counts. Its target is not known. This record belongs to a study of beta chain features in type 1 diabetes. Study-level results: Compared to healthy donors, patients appeared to have naive, central memory and Treg TCRB repertoires that were more alike. Insertions were fewer and deletions more numerous at VDJ junctions in type 1 diabetes patients. PCR may have favored shorter templates equally in patients and controls.

Naive, central memory, regulatory and stem cell-like memory cells within the CD4+ compartment were sorted using CD45RO/CCR7/CD25/CD127/CD95/CD27. Of the isolated RNA, all was reverse transcribed, and so the sequenced material was expressed TCRB transcripts. Here immunoSEQ multiplex PCR was the method, and the copy in TCRdb shows in-frame clones only, minus some. The table has hundreds of thousands of clones, 15% to 20% seen once. The CDR3 runs to 12 residues. The germline V gene encodes CDR1 SGHNT and CDR2 YYREEE (reference sequence). V was cut by 2 bases and J by 5 bases, with 6 bases left in between.

The V call is TRBV5-4, the J call TRBJ2-3; TRBD2 might be the D (5 bases). The sequenced material came from naive CD4+ T cells from blood. This sequence originates from a woman younger than 35 in good health. The CDR3 protein is CASSLRGDTQYF. The CDR3, as DNA: TGTGCCAGCAGCTTACGGGGAGATACGCAGTATTTT. The full variable domain, in which reference TRBV5-4 and TRBJ2-3 provide the parts outside the CDR3, is ETGVTQSPTHLIKTRGQQVTLRCSSQSGHNTVSWYQQALGQGPQFIFQYYREEENGRGNFPPRFSGLQFPNYSSELNVNALELDDSALYLCASSLRGDTQYFGPGTRLTVL.